Sequencing of this T cell receptor (beta chain) was carried out in a study of Graves' ophthalmopathy and Graves' hyperthyroidism. This clonotype was seen ten or more times. Amplifying from RNA transcripts, the study obtained TCR beta CDR3 regions. Amplification began with first-round RT-PCR using HTBI primers, then second-round multiplex PCR was performed. One entry per CDR3 protein results from TCRdb running MiXCR on the multiplex PCR reads. The sample includes roughly 1.1 million distinct CDR3 sequences, less than 45% seen only once; the top ten take 11%. The CDR3 extends over 11 amino acids. Trimming cost V 8 bases and J 6 bases, with 11 bases left between them. CDR1 is ENHRY, CDR2 SYGVKD, per germline. The authors enrolled newly diagnosed hyperthyroidism patients aged 18 to 65 with under 2 months' duration.

The sample comprised peripheral blood or thyroid tissue (not recorded which). The TCR sequence derives from an adult man with Graves' hyperthyroidism. V usage is TRBV10-3 and J usage is TRBJ2-7; D uncertain. The CDR3 region is CAIGRELEQYF. The CDR3, as DNA: TGTGCCATCGGTAGGGAACTCGAGCAGTACTTC.